This record looks at one TCR beta chain sequence and its context. A clone one base away is much larger, so this may be a read error. Germline CDR1 is SGHVS and CDR2 is FQNEAQ. CDR3 length: 12 amino acids. This specimen belongs to a study of Graves' ophthalmopathy and Graves' hyperthyroidism. The TCR beta CDR3 regions underwent amplification from RNA transcripts. An initial RT-PCR round employing HTBI primers preceded a second-round multiplex PCR. Each CDR3 protein is one row after TCRdb ran MiXCR on the multiplex PCR reads. The data contain a few hundred thousand distinct CDR3 sequences, 20% to 25% of them singletons.

This sequence originates from a woman younger than 35 with stable Graves' hyperthyroidism. This sequence joins TRBV7-8 and TRBJ2-7; 7 bases agree with TRBD2. The sequencing sample was made of peripheral blood. CDR3 sequence: CSSSLGRAIGYF. CDR3 sequence (DNA): TGTTCCAGCAGCTTAGGGAGGGCTATCGGGTACTTC.